The clone carrying this T cell receptor beta chain has a single count. This specimen comes from a study of glioma-infiltrating T cells after dendritic cell vaccination. Isocitrate dehydrogenase mutation was absent in all glioblastoma patients. Primers: 60 V beta forward and 13 J beta reverse. This table comes from immunoSEQ multiplex PCR, and its TCRdb copy is limited to in-frame clones, with some not included. Among 95,000 or so clones listed, approximately 81% were seen once. Trimming left V 5 bases short and J 7 bases short, with 21 bases between. The CDR3 is 16 amino acids. The germline CDR1 and CDR2 sequences are LGHNT and FRNRAP.

V usage is TRBV12-5 and J usage is TRBJ2-1; tentatively, D is TRBD2 (6 bases). The clonotype originates from a human donor with glioblastoma. Sample: blood, taken before dendritic cell vaccination. CDR3 protein: CASGPPGLKLGNEQFF. CDR3 sequence (DNA): TGTGCTAGTGGTCCCCCGGGACTTAAACTAGGGAATGAGCAGTTCTTC.